The next 9 T cell receptor beta chains were all read from a single sample in a study of blood T cell repertoires in COVID-19. Using immunoSEQ multiplex PCR, the repertoire was profiled, and TCRdb retains in-frame clones only, with some absent. In the table there are about 350,000 clones, under 95% of which are singletons. Material for sequencing was peripheral blood. The receptors here all came from a woman under 30 who had recovered from COVID-19.

The chain is built from TRBV10-3 and TRBJ2-7; 7 bases match TRBD2. The CDR3 totals 13 residues. Germline V gene sequence: CDR1 ENHRY, CDR2 SYGVKD. After removal of 10 bases from V and 3 bases from J, the junction contained 9 bases not matched to a gene. CDR3 sequence: CASAGGEGYEQYV. The CDR3 region has the DNA TGTGCCAGCGCTGGGGGGGAAGGCTACGAGCAGTACGTC.

This chain uses TRBV12-5 with TRBJ2-4; the match to TRBD2 covers 11 bases. Germline V gene data show CDR1 as LGHNT and CDR2 as FRNRAP. The CDR3 covers 16 residues. V was clipped by 5 bases and J by 4 bases; unmatched bases: 7. The CDR3 sequence is CASGLGLAGGKNIQYF. The CDR3 nucleotides are TGTGCTAGTGGTCTAGGACTAGCGGGTGGTAAAAACATTCAGTACTTC.

The rearrangement joins TRBV2 to TRBJ2-2; D not certain. Germline V gives CDR1 SNHLY, CDR2 FYNNEI. The V and J ends lost 6 bases and 7 bases respectively, with 6 bases between them. The CDR3 is 11 amino acids. The CDR3 loop is CASRSDGELFF. The CDR3 bases are TGTGCCAGCAGAAGCGACGGGGAGCTGTTTTTT.

This chain uses TRBV19 with TRBJ1-2, with no clear D. CDR3 size: 13 residues. V lost 4 bases, J lost 4 bases, and 10 bases lay in between. Germline V lookup: CDR1 LNHDA, CDR2 SQIVND (reference sequence). The CDR3 region is CASSTGMGYGYTF. The CDR3 DNA is TGTGCCAGTAGTACCGGGATGGGCTATGGCTACACCTTC. The full variable domain, rest sourced from reference TRBV19 and TRBJ1-2, is DGGITQSPKYLFRKEGQNVTLSCEQNLNHDAMYWYRQDPGQGLRLIYYSQIVNDFQKGDIAEGYSVSREKKESFPLTVTSAQKNPTAFYLCASSTGMGYGYTFGSGTRLTVV.

The V gene is TRBV19, the J gene TRBJ1-1, with TRBD1 matching over 9 bases. The CDR3 totals 14 residues. CDR1 is LNHDA, CDR2 SQIVND, per germline (reference sequence). V was pared by 7 bases and J by 5 bases, with 8 bases of the junction left unmatched. The CDR3 DNA is TGTGCCAGTATGAACAGGGGGCTGAGTACTGAAGCTTTCTTT. This codes for CASMNRGLSTEAFF.

This sequence joins TRBV4-1 and TRBJ2-1; no reliable D call. V was pared by 1 base and J by 0 bases, with 10 bases between. Germline loops: CDR1 MGHRA, CDR2 YSYEKL. This CDR3 has 16 amino acids. The CDR3 spells CASSQGSPGSYNEQFF. Written as DNA, the CDR3 is TGCGCCAGCAGCCAAGGCTCGCCAGGCTCCTACAATGAGCAGTTCTTC.

The genes are TRBV30 and TRBJ1-4; D not certain. This CDR3 region has 14 residues. CDR1 is GTSNPN, CDR2 SVGIG, per germline (reference sequence). The ends were cut back, 4 bases at V and 4 bases at J, with 13 bases in the middle. As DNA, the CDR3 is TGTGCCTGGACCCCGGGAGGACTTAATGAAAAACTGTTTTTT. This translates into CAWTPGGLNEKLFF.

V and J are TRBV3-1 (or the pseudogene TRBV3-2) and TRBJ2-1, with 10 bases that match TRBD2. The trim removed 1 base at V and 2 bases at J, leaving 20 bases unmatched. From germline, CDR1 is LGHDT and CDR2 YNNKEL (reference sequence). There are 22 residues in the CDR3. The DNA of the CDR3 is TGTGCCAGCAGCCAAGGGGCTGCGTTCGCTAGCGGGAGAGAGATAACCTACAATGAGCAGTTCTTC. Translating it yields CASSQGAAFASGREITYNEQFF.

The V and J genes are TRBV9 and TRBJ1-2, with a possible D match to TRBD1 (6 bases). V shed 0 bases and J shed 8 bases, with 14 bases lying between them. Germline V gene sequence: CDR1 SGDLS, CDR2 YYNGEE. This CDR3 contains 14 residues. This CDR3 reads CASSVAWHREGYTF. CDR3 in DNA: TGTGCCAGCAGCGTAGCTTGGCACAGGGAAGGCTACACCTTC.